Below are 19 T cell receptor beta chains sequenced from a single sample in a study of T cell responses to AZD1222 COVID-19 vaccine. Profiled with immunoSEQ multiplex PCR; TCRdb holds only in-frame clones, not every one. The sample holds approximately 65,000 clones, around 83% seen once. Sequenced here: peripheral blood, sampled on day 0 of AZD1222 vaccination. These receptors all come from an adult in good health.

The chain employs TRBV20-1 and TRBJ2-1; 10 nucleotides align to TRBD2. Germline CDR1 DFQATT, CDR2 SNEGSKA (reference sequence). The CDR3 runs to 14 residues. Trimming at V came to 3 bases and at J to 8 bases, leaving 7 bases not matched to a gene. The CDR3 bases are TGCAGTGCTAGTAGGTTAGCGGGGGGTGATGAGCAGTTCTTC. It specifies CSASRLAGGDEQFF.

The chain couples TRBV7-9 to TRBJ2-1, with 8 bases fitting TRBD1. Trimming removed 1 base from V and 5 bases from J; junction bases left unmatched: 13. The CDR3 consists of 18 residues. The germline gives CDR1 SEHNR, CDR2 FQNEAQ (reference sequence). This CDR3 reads CASSLVSIDRGRNNEQFF. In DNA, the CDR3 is TGTGCCAGCAGCTTAGTTTCCATCGACAGGGGCCGAAACAATGAGCAGTTCTTC.

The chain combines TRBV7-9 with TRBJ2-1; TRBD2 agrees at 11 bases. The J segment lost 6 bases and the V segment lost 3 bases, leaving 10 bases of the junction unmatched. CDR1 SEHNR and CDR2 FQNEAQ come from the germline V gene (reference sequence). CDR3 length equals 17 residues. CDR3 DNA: TGTGCCAGCAGCTTCCTTCCGGGACTAGCGGAATTCAATGAGCAGTTCTTC. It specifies CASSFLPGLAEFNEQFF.

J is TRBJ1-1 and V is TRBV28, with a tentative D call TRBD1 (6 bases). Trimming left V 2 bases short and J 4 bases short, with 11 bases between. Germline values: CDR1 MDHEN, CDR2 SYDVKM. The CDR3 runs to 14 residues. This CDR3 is CASSLGGAGTEAFF. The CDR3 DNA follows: TGTGCCAGCAGTTTAGGGGGGGCGGGCACTGAAGCTTTCTTT.

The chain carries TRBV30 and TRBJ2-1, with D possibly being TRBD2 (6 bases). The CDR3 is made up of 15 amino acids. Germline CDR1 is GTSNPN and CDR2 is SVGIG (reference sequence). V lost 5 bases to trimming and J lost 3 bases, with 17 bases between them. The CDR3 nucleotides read TGTGCCTGGGATACCGGGAGACTTATCTACAATGAGCAGTTCTTC. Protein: CAWDTGRLIYNEQFF.

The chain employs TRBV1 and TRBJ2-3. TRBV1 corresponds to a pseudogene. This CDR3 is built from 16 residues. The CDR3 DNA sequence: TGCACCAGCAGCCAAATTGGGTTCACTAGCACAGATACGCAGTATTTT. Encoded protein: CTSSQIGFTSTDTQYF.

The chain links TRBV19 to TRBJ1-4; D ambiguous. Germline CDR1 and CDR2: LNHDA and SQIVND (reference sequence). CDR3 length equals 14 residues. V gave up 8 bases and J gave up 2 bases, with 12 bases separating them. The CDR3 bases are TGTGCCAGTTCCCTTATGGGTACTAATGAAAAACTGTTTTTT. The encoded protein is CASSLMGTNEKLFF.

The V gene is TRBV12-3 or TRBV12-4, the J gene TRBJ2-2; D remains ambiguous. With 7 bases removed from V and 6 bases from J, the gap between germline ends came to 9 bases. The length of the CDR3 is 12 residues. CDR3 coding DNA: TGTGCCAGCAACCCCTATCCCGGGGAGCTGTTTTTT. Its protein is CASNPYPGELFF.

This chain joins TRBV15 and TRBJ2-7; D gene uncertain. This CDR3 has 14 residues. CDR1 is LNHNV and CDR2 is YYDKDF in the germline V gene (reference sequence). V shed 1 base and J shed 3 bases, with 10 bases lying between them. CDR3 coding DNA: TGTGCCACCAGCAGAGGCAACACTCTCTACGAGCAGTACTTC. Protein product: CATSRGNTLYEQYF.

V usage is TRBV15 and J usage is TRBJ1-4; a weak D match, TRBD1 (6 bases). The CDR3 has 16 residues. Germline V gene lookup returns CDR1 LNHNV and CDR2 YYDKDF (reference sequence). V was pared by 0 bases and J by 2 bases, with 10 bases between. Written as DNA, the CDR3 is TGTGCCACCAGCAGAGAGAGGACAGTCACTAATGAAAAACTGTTTTTT. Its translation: CATSRERTVTNEKLFF.

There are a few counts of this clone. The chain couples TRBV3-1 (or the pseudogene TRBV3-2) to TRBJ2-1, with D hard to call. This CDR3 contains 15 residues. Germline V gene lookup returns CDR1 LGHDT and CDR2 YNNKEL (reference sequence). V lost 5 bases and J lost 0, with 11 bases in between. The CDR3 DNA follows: TGTGCCAGCAGCTACTTAGGTAGCTCCTACAATGAGCAGTTCTTC. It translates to CASSYLGSSYNEQFF.

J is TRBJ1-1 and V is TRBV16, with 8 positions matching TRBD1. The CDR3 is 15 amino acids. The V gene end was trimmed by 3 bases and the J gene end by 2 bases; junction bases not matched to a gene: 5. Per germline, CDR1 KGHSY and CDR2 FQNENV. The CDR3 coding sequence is TGTGCCAGCAGCCACCGGACAGGGAGAAACACTGAAGCTTTCTTT. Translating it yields CASSHRTGRNTEAFF.

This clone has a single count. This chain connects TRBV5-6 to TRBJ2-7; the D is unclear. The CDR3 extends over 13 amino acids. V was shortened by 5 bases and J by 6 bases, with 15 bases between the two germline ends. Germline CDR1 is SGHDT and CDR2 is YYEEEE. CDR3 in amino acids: CASSNVGVGEQYF. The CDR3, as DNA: TGTGCCAGCAGTAATGTAGGAGTGGGCGAGCAGTACTTC.

The CDR3 DNA sequence: TGTGCCAGTAGTAACCCGGGACAGCGGAACACCATATATTTT. Translation: CASSNPGQRNTIYF. This chain links TRBV19 with TRBJ1-3; the match to TRBD1 covers 7 bases. The germline V gene encodes CDR1 LNHDA and CDR2 SQIVND (reference sequence). J lost 7 bases, V lost 4 bases, and 7 bases had no gene match. This CDR3 region has 14 residues.

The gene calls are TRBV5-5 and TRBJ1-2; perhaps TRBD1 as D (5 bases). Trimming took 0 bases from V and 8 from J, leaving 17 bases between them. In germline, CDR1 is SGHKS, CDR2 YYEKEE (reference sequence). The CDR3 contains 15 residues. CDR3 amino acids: CASSLVREGSLGYTF. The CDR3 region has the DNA TGTGCCAGCAGCTTGGTCAGGGAGGGGTCTTTGGGCTACACCTTC.

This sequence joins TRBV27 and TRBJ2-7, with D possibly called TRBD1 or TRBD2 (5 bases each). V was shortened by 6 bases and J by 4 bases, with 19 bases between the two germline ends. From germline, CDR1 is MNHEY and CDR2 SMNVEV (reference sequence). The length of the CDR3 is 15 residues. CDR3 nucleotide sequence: TGTGCCAGCAGCAAGTATCAGGGACCCAATTACGAGCAGTACTTC. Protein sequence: CASSKYQGPNYEQYF.

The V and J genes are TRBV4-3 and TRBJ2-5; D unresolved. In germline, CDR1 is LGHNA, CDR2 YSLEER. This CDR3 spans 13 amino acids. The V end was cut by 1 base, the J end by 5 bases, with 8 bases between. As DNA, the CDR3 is TGCGCCAGCAGCCAAGCGGTGGGGGAGACCCAGTACTTC. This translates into CASSQAVGETQYF.

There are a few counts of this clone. Here the CDR3 reads CASSLLPKGQGADGYTF. Written as DNA, the CDR3 is TGTGCCAGCAGCCTACTACCTAAGGGACAGGGGGCCGATGGCTACACCTTC. The V call is TRBV7-2, the J call TRBJ1-2, with 12 bases matching TRBD1. The germline gives CDR1 SGHTA, CDR2 FQGNSA. The CDR3 runs 17 residues. V lost 5 bases and J lost 6; bases outside the gene matches: 13.

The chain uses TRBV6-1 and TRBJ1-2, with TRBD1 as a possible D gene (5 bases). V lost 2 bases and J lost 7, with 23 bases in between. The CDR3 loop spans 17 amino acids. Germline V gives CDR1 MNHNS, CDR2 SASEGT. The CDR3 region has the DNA TGTGCCAGCAGTGAAAGGGGCAGGCCCGGTTGGGTCGCTGGCTACACCTTC. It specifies CASSERGRPGWVAGYTF.